The rows below give T cell receptor beta chains drawn from one sample of a study of a mutant IDH1 vaccine in newly diagnosed glioma. Assay: immunoSEQ multiplex PCR; the TCRdb copy retains only in-frame clones and omits some. The sample shows around 60,000 clones, 83% of them seen only once. Their target antigens are unknown. The sequences come from PBMCs, collected from a glioma patient whose treatment included an IDH1 peptide vaccine. The receptor source for this set is a young man with glioma. Each CDR3 is given without its conserved first and last residue. D genes are given only for firm matches.

>.|TRBJ1-5|TRBV6-4
ASSERSNQPQH
>TRBD2|TRBJ2-1|TRBV4-1
ASSRTSGGWIDEQF
>TRBD1|TRBJ1-4|TRBV5-4
ASSLAGTGSEKLF
>.|TRBJ1-1|TRBV5-1
ASSPEGGRTEAF
>.|TRBJ1-1|TRBV7-2
ASSPFLVEAF
>.|TRBJ2-2|TRBV7-9
ASSHPGPVPGELF
>.|TRBJ2-7|TRBV7-2
ASSSVAGPNTQQY
>.|TRBJ1-2|TRBV4-2
ASSQPARDWGVYGYT
>TRBD1|TRBJ1-1|TRBV5-6
ASRMTGIRAEAF
>TRBD1|TRBJ1-4|TRBV5-1
ASSFPGGAFGREKLF
>.|TRBJ1-1|TRBV6-5
ASSYGGGFRTEAF
>TRBD2|TRBJ2-5|TRBV5-8
ASSSGTSGQETQY
>TRBD1|TRBJ1-2|TRBV5-4
ASSLYSTGRSYGYT